These 15 T cell receptor beta chains were sequenced from one sample in a study of T and B cells in COVID-19 patients. From blood, roughly 220-550 ng of genomic DNA served as TRB template. BIOMED2 TRB-A/B primer pools were used in multiplex TRB PCR. From the multiplex PCR reads, TCRdb called clonotypes with MiXCR, one entry per CDR3 protein. The sample holds under 7,000 distinct CDR3 sequences, approximately 26% seen once. Sequencing used blood. The receptors here all came from a human donor with active COVID-19.

This clonotype is large in the sample. The rearrangement links TRBV29-1 to TRBJ2-1; D might be TRBD1 or TRBD2, each matching 6 bases. With 1 base removed from V and 0 bases from J, the gap between germline ends came to 16 bases. This CDR3 region has 17 residues. Germline-derived CDR1 and CDR2 are SQVTM and ANQGSEA. The CDR3, as DNA: TGCAGCGTTGAAGGCGTTGGGGGGCCTAGCTCCTACAATGAGCAGTTCTTC. It encodes CSVEGVGGPSSYNEQFF.

Only a few counts were recorded for this clonotype. V usage is TRBV4-3 and J usage is TRBJ2-1; 7 bases are a match to TRBD2. Germline V gene lookup returns CDR1 LGHNA and CDR2 YSLEER. The V gene end was trimmed by 0 bases and the J gene end by 2 bases; junction bases not matched to a gene: 13. The CDR3 is made up of 19 amino acids. The CDR3 region is CASSQESPASGKTYNEQFF. The CDR3 bases are TGCGCCAGCAGCCAAGAATCGCCGGCCAGCGGGAAGACCTACAATGAGCAGTTCTTC.

This clonotype is categorized as medium-sized. The chain recombines TRBV19 with TRBJ2-7; TRBD2 matches 11 bases. Trimming took 5 bases from V and 3 from J; bases not matched to a gene: 6. Germline loops: CDR1 LNHDA, CDR2 SQIVND (reference sequence). The CDR3 length is 15 residues. The CDR3 DNA reads TGTGCCAGTAGTGACACCGGGACTAGCGGCTACGAGCAGTACTTC. Translation gives CASSDTGTSGYEQYF. Full variable domain (outside the CDR3, taken from reference TRBV19 and TRBJ2-7): DGGITQSPKYLFRKEGQNVTLSCEQNLNHDAMYWYRQDPGQGLRLIYYSQIVNDFQKGDIAEGYSVSREKKESFPLTVTSAQKNPTAFYLCASSDTGTSGYEQYFGPGTRLTVT.

This clonotype rates as large. V gene TRBV29-1 combines with J gene TRBJ2-3, with 7 bases matching TRBD2. The ends lost 3 bases at V and 4 bases at J; junction bases unmatched: 16. Germline loops: CDR1 SQVTM, CDR2 ANQGSEA. This CDR3 has 17 residues. CDR3 bases: TGCAGCGTTGACATCCCCGGGACGCGGCGGGAGCCAGATACGCAGTATTTT. It translates to CSVDIPGTRREPDTQYF.

By its share, this clonotype is medium-sized. The V and J genes are TRBV19 and TRBJ1-2; D not certain. Between the trimmed V and J ends, which lost 5 bases and 8 bases, there was a span of 12 bases. The CDR3 runs to 12 residues. The germline V gene encodes CDR1 LNHDA and CDR2 SQIVND (reference sequence). CDR3 sequence reads: CASSPERTGYTF. The CDR3 bases are TGTGCCAGTAGTCCAGAGCGGACGGGCTACACCTTC.

This chain links TRBV4-1 with TRBJ2-2; D is unresolved. V lost 10 bases to trimming and J lost 4 bases, with 13 bases between them. The CDR3 has 13 amino acids. CDR1 MGHRA and CDR2 YSYEKL come from the germline V gene. Written as DNA, the CDR3 is TGCGCCACCTATAGTCCGAGCACCGGGGAGCTGTTTTTT. This gives the protein CATYSPSTGELFF.

Within the sample, this clonotype is medium-sized. The CDR3 DNA reads TGTGCCTGGAGTGTACTTTGGACTAGCGGGAGTAGGGGAACAGATACGCAGTATTTT. Residues: CAWSVLWTSGSRGTDTQYF. The rearrangement links TRBV30 to TRBJ2-3; 13 bases match TRBD2. The ends lost 0 bases at V and 3 bases at J; junction bases unmatched: 12. The CDR3 length is 19 residues. Germline CDR1 reads GTSNPN; CDR2 reads SVGIG (reference sequence).

The chain couples TRBV29-1 to TRBJ2-2; 7 bases agree with TRBD2. After removal of 4 bases from V and 1 base from J, the junction contained 6 bases not matched to a gene. This CDR3 is 15 amino acids long. Germline CDR1 SQVTM, CDR2 ANQGSEA. DNA of the CDR3: TGCAGCGTTGGTGGGCTAGCGGTGAACACCGGGGAGCTGTTTTTT. Translating gives CSVGGLAVNTGELFF.

This clonotype was observed many times. V usage is TRBV6-2 or TRBV6-3 and J usage is TRBJ2-5, with D unresolved. The CDR3 consists of 12 residues. CDR1 and CDR2 from the germline V gene are MNHEY and SVGEGT. The V end was cut by 7 bases, the J end by 2 bases, with 8 bases between. The chain's CDR3 is CASKGSQETQYF. Here the CDR3 DNA reads TGTGCCAGCAAGGGCAGTCAAGAGACCCAGTACTTC.

This clonotype has only one observation. The chain has TRBV29-1 and TRBJ2-5, with 12 bases matching TRBD1. Unmatched junction bases numbered 5, after V lost 3 bases and J lost 3 bases. The length of the CDR3 is 15 residues. Germline CDR1 reads SQVTM; CDR2 reads ANQGSEA. The CDR3 DNA follows: TGCAGCGTTGACCCCGGGACAGGGGGCGAAGAGACCCAGTACTTC. The encoded protein is CSVDPGTGGEETQYF.

The V call is TRBV14, the J call TRBJ1-6; tentative D call: TRBD1 (5 bases). This CDR3 is built from 16 residues. Germline V gene lookup returns CDR1 SGHDN and CDR2 FVKESK. The V end was cut by 4 bases, the J end by 4 bases, with 14 bases between. CDR3 sequence: CASSPWGSTYNSPLHF. The CDR3, as DNA: TGTGCCAGCAGCCCCTGGGGCAGCACGTATAATTCACCCCTCCACTTT.

By frequency in the sample, this clonotype is medium-sized (0.01 to 0.1%). CDR3 nucleotide sequence: TGTGCCAGCATATTACTAGCGGGAGGGCGAGGATCCTACAATGAGCAGTTCTTC. As protein: CASILLAGGRGSYNEQFF. J is TRBJ2-1 and V is TRBV6-1; 13 bases agree with TRBD2. CDR1 and CDR2 (germline): MNHNS, SASEGT. There are 18 residues in the CDR3. After removal of 7 bases from V and 1 base from J, the junction contained 10 bases not matched to a gene.

Turning to this clonotype: Because it lacks the conserved phenylalanine or tryptophan at the end, this CDR3 is likely a read error. The chain employs TRBV29-1 and TRBJ2-5; tentatively, D is TRBD2 (6 bases). V gave up 7 bases and J gave up 9 bases, with 15 bases separating them. Per germline, CDR1 SQVTM and CDR2 ANQGSEA. The CDR3 loop spans 11 amino acids. CDR3 amino acids: CSAEVGGPQYG. CDR3 DNA: TGCAGCGCCGAGGTGGGGGGACCCCAGTACGGC.

This sequence joins TRBV7-2 and TRBJ2-3, with 9 nucleotides matching TRBD2. CDR3 length: 16 residues. CDR1 SGHTA and CDR2 FQGNSA come from the germline V gene. Trimming at V came to 1 base and at J to 3 bases, leaving 5 bases not matched to a gene. The CDR3 sequence is CASSLVAGLATDTQYF. The CDR3, as DNA: TGTGCCAGCAGCTTAGTGGCGGGACTAGCAACAGATACGCAGTATTTT.

The chain links TRBV7-9 to TRBJ2-7; the match to TRBD1 covers 10 bases. V trimming: 4 bases; J trimming: 2 bases; junction bases outside the gene matches: 2. From germline, CDR1 is SEHNR and CDR2 FQNEAQ (reference sequence). The CDR3 runs 14 residues. CDR3 bases: TGTGCCAGCAGCTCCGGACAGGGGGCCTACGAGCAGTACTTC. This codes for CASSSGQGAYEQYF. Using reference TRBV7-9 and TRBJ2-7 for the parts outside the CDR3, the full variable domain is DTGVSQNPRHKITKRGQNVTFRCDPISEHNRLYWYRQTLGQGPEFLTYFQNEAQLEKSRLLSDRFSAERPKGSFSTLEIQRTEQGDSAMYLCASSSGQGAYEQYFGPGTRLTVT.